These 16 T cell receptor beta chains share one sample of origin, sequenced in a study of T cell changes during pregnancy in multiple sclerosis. The data were produced by immunoSEQ multiplex PCR, yet TCRdb's version contains in-frame clones alone and is incomplete. The sample carries about 57,000 clones, 93% recorded once. The specimen was peripheral blood, collected after pregnancy. All receptors derive from a female donor with multiple sclerosis, enrolled in a pregnancy study.

The rearrangement links TRBV19 to TRBJ2-5; 10 nucleotides match TRBD1. This CDR3 region has 16 residues. J lost 4 bases, V lost 5 bases, and 10 bases had no gene match. The germline gives CDR1 LNHDA, CDR2 SQIVND (reference sequence). The CDR3 region is CASSDRQGASLETQYF. Here the CDR3 DNA reads TGTGCCAGTAGTGATCGACAGGGGGCGTCGTTAGAGACCCAGTACTTC.

The CDR3 protein is CAISVSPQGGTEAFF. CDR3 DNA: TGTGCCATCAGTGTGTCCCCACAGGGCGGCACTGAAGCTTTCTTT. This chain uses TRBV10-3 with TRBJ1-1; D might be TRBD1 (6 bases). V lost 4 bases and J 4 bases, leaving 16 bases between the germline ends. The CDR3 runs to 15 residues. The germline CDR1 and CDR2 sequences are ENHRY and SYGVKD.

The chain combines TRBV9 with TRBJ2-5, with TRBD2 matching over 14 bases. The CDR3 is 17 residues long. The V and J ends lost 3 bases and 2 bases, in that order; junction bases with no gene match: 6. The germline CDR1 and CDR2 sequences are SGDLS and YYNGEE. The CDR3 coding sequence is TGTGCCAGCAGCGCGGGACTAGCGGGAGTGGGTCAAGAGACCCAGTACTTC. Protein: CASSAGLAGVGQETQYF. Combining the CDR3 with reference TRBV9 and TRBJ2-5 gives the whole variable domain DSGVTQTPKHLITATGQRVTLRCSPRSGDLSVYWYQQSLDQGLQFLIQYYNGEERAKGNILERFSAQQFPDLHSELNLSSLELGDSALYFCASSAGLAGVGQETQYFGPGTRLLVL.

The chain has TRBV18 and TRBJ2-5; no definite D call. Trimming removed 2 bases from V and 5 bases from J, with 9 bases in between. Germline CDR1 reads KGHSH; CDR2 reads LQKENI. This CDR3 region has 13 residues. DNA of the CDR3: TGTGCCAGCTCACCAAAGCCCATGGAGACCCAGTACTTC. Translating it yields CASSPKPMETQYF.

The chain employs TRBV28 and TRBJ2-7, with D unclear. This CDR3 region has 12 residues. CDR1 and CDR2 from the germline V gene are MDHEN and SYDVKM. V lost 6 bases, J lost 0 bases, and 6 bases lay in between. CDR3 bases: TGTGCCAGCAGACCTAGCTCCTACGAGCAGTACTTC. The encoded protein is CASRPSSYEQYF.

The rearrangement uses TRBV6-1 and TRBJ2-5; TRBD2 matches at 7 bases. TRBJ2-7 matches the DNA end more closely, so the J call is doubtful. CDR1 is MNHNS, CDR2 SASEGT, per germline. This CDR3 spans 16 amino acids. The CDR3 reads CASSATSVGSSYEQYF. The CDR3 DNA sequence: TGTGCCAGCAGTGCTACTAGCGTGGGGAGCTCCTACGAGCAGTACTTC.

The V and J genes are TRBV27 and TRBJ2-1; 9 bases are shared with TRBD2. With 9 bases clipped from V and 2 bases from J, the junction kept 8 bases outside the gene matches. CDR3 length: 15 amino acids. CDR1 is MNHEY and CDR2 is SMNVEV in the germline V gene (reference sequence). The CDR3 reads CASKIAGAAYNEQFF. The DNA of the CDR3 is TGTGCCAGTAAAATAGCGGGAGCAGCCTACAATGAGCAGTTCTTC.

This chain links TRBV7-6 with TRBJ2-7; D possibly corresponds to TRBD1 (5 bases). The CDR3 has 13 amino acids. Germline V CDR1 and CDR2: SGHVS, FNYEAQ. V lost 5 bases, J lost 3 bases, and 11 bases lay in between. The CDR3 loop is CASSPARDYEQYF. The CDR3 nucleotides are TGTGCCAGCAGCCCAGCCAGGGACTACGAGCAGTACTTC.

This rearrangement joins TRBV21-1 to TRBJ2-3; TRBD1, the table's D call, was not compared with the DNA. TRBV21-1 is shown as a pseudogene. The CDR3 is 16 amino acids. The CDR3 protein is CASTQSGTDSTDTQYF. DNA for the CDR3: TGTGCCAGCACCCAGAGTGGGACAGATAGCACAGATACGCAGTATTTT.

The rearrangement links TRBV7-8 to TRBJ1-3, with no clear D. In germline, CDR1 is SGHVS, CDR2 FQNEAQ. Deletions cut 5 bases from V and 0 bases from J, with 11 bases between. CDR3 size: 15 residues. The CDR3 DNA reads as TGTGCCAGCAGCGACGGACTTCGCTCTGGAAACACCATATATTTT. The encoded protein is CASSDGLRSGNTIYF.

The chain couples TRBV7-3 to TRBJ2-1; TRBD1 agrees at 9 bases. This CDR3 comprises 15 residues. With V trimmed by 5 bases and J by 4 bases, 6 bases remained unmatched. Germline lookup yields CDR1 SGHTA and CDR2 FQGTGA. CDR3 protein: CASSRDRGSYNEQFF. CDR3 nucleotide sequence: TGTGCCAGCAGCCGAGACAGGGGGTCTTACAATGAGCAGTTCTTC.

V gene TRBV19 combines with J gene TRBJ2-2; 7 nucleotides agree with TRBD2. CDR3 length equals 12 residues. Germline CDR1 LNHDA, CDR2 SQIVND (reference sequence). The trim removed 6 bases at V and 6 bases at J, leaving 1 base unmatched. CDR3 bases: TGTGCCAGTAGGGGACTATCCGGGGAGCTGTTTTTT. Its translation: CASRGLSGELFF.

This sequence joins TRBV6-1 and TRBJ2-5; TRBD1 matches at 8 bases. The CDR3 length is 15 residues. The junction had 12 bases not matched to a gene; V was cut back by 8 bases and J by 4 bases. The germline V gene has CDR1 MNHNS and CDR2 SASEGT. CDR3 region: CASALTGGRGETQYF. As DNA, the CDR3 is TGTGCCAGCGCCCTAACAGGGGGAAGGGGAGAGACCCAGTACTTC.

The chain couples TRBV5-4 to TRBJ2-7; the match to TRBD1 covers 7 bases. Germline loops: CDR1 SGHNT, CDR2 YYREEE (reference sequence). After removal of 1 base from V and 2 bases from J, the junction contained 3 bases not matched to a gene. CDR3 length: 14 amino acids. The CDR3 loop is CASSLSGTAYEQYF. Here the CDR3 DNA reads TGTGCCAGCAGCTTGTCTGGGACAGCCTACGAGCAGTACTTC.

V usage is TRBV7-9 and J usage is TRBJ2-2; TRBD2 aligns across 8 bases. Germline V gives CDR1 SEHNR, CDR2 FQNEAQ (reference sequence). The CDR3 contains 19 residues. With 3 bases clipped from V and 0 bases from J, the junction kept 12 bases outside the gene matches. The CDR3 is CASSFGGFSGSANTGELFF. The DNA of the CDR3 is TGTGCCAGCAGCTTTGGAGGGTTCAGCGGGAGTGCGAACACCGGGGAGCTGTTTTTT.

V usage is TRBV27 and J usage is TRBJ2-2; a weak D match, TRBD2 (6 bases). Germline loops: CDR1 MNHEY, CDR2 SMNVEV (reference sequence). The CDR3 has 16 amino acids. V gave up 5 bases and J gave up 0 bases, with 13 bases separating them. The CDR3 reads CASSILSGPNTGELFF. Here the CDR3 DNA reads TGTGCCAGCAGTATCCTTAGCGGCCCGAACACCGGGGAGCTGTTTTTT.